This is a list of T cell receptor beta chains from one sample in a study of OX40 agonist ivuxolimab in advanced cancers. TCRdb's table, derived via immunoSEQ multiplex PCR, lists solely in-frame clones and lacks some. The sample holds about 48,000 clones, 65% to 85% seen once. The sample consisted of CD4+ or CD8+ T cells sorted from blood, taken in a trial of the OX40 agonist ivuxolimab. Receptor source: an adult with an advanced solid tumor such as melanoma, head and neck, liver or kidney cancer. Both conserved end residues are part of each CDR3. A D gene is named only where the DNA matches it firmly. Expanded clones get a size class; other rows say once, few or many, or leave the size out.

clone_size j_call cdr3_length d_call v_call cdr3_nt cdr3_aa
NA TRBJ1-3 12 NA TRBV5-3 TGTGCCACCGGAGGTCTTGGAAACACCATATATTTT CATGGLGNTIYF
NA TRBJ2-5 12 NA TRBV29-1 TGCAGCGTTGTCCTAGCGTTGGAGACCCAGTACTTC CSVVLALETQYF
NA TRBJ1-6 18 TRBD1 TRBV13 TGTGCCAGCAGCCGCCCCGGGGACAGCGCGGATAATAATTCACCCCTCCACTTT CASSRPGDSADNNSPLHF
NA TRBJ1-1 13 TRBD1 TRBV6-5 TGTGCCAGCACCAAGGCAGGGGGAATTGAAGCTTTCTTT CASTKAGGIEAFF
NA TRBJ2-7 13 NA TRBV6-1 TGTGCCAGCAATCGGGACATGAAGGGCGAGCAGTACTTC CASNRDMKGEQYF
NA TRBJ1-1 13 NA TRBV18 TGTGCCAGCTCACCACTCGTGAACACTGAAGCTTTCTTT CASSPLVNTEAFF
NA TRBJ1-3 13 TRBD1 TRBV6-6 TGTGCCAGCAGTGTCCGACAGGGGGGCACCATATATTTT CASSVRQGGTIYF
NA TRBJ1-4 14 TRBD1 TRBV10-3 TGTGCCATCAGTGGGGACAGGGGTCGCGAAAAACTGTTTTTT CAISGDRGREKLFF
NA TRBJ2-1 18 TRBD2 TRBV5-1 TGCGCCAGCAGCCCGGAGGGACTAGCGGGGTTGGGGAGCAATGAGCAGTTCTTC CASSPEGLAGLGSNEQFF
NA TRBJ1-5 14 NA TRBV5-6 TGTGCCAGCAGCTTGATTGGGGGGGATCAGCCCCAGCATTTT CASSLIGGDQPQHF
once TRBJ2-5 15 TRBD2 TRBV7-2 TGTGCCAGCAGCTTAGCGGGACTAGCTGGGGAGACCCAGTACTTC CASSLAGLAGETQYF
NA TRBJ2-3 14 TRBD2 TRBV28 TGTGCCAGCAGTGATGGGGGGGTCACAGATACGCAGTATTTT CASSDGGVTDTQYF
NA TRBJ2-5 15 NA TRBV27 TGTGCCAGCAGGCCAGAATACGGAGCCAGGGAGACCCAGTACTTC CASRPEYGARETQYF
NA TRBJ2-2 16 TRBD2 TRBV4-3 TGCGCCAGCAGCTCAGGACTAGCGGGGAACACCGGGGAGCTGTTTTTT CASSSGLAGNTGELFF
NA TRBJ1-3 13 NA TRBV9 TGTGCCAGCAGCGTCCTACCTCGTGACACCATATATTTT CASSVLPRDTIYF
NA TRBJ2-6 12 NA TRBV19 TGTGCCAGTAGGCCTCGGGCCAACGTCCTGACTTTC CASRPRANVLTF
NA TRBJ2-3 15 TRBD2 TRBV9 TGTGCCAGCAGCCTAGGGGCGGGGGGCACAGATACGCAGTATTTT CASSLGAGGTDTQYF
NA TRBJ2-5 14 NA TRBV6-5 TGTGCCAGCAGTTATGGGGGGAGAACGGAGACCCAGTACTTC CASSYGGRTETQYF
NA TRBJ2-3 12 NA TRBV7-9 TGTGCCAGCAGCAGATCAGGGAATACGCAGTATTTT CASSRSGNTQYF
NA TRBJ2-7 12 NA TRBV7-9 TGTGCCAGCAGCTTCCCCGTGGGCGAGCAGTACTTC CASSFPVGEQYF
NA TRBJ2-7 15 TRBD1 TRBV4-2 TGTGCCAGCAGCCAAGATTCGGGACAGTTTTACGAGCAGTACTTC CASSQDSGQFYEQYF
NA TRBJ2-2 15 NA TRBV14 TGTGCCAGCAGCCCCTTGTCCCCGGTCACCGGGGAGCTGTTTTTT CASSPLSPVTGELFF
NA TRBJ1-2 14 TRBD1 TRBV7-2 TGTGCCAGCAGCCGGACAGGCGTAGGGGATGGCTACACCTTC CASSRTGVGDGYTF
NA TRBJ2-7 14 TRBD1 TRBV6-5 TGTGCCACTCGCCCCGGGACAGTAGGATACGAGCAGTACTTC CATRPGTVGYEQYF
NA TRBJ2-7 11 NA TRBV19 TGTGCCAGTAGTATTGGGTACGAGCAGTACTTC CASSIGYEQYF
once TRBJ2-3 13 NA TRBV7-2 TGTGCCAGCAGCTTCGACAGCACAGATACGCAGTATTTT CASSFDSTDTQYF
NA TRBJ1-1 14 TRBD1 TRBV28 TGTGCCAGCAGCAGGGACAGGGGGCCCACTGAAGCTTTCTTT CASSRDRGPTEAFF
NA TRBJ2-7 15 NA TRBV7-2 TGTGCCAGCAGCTTAAGGCGGGTCCACTCCTACGAGCAGTACTTC CASSLRRVHSYEQYF
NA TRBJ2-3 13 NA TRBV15 TGTGCCACCAGCAGACTTGGGGTTGATACGCAGTATTTT CATSRLGVDTQYF
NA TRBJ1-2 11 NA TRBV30 TGTGCCTCCGCGCCAATATATGGCTACACCTTC CASAPIYGYTF
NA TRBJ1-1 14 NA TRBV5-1 TGCGCCAGCAGCTTGGGAAGGGCCAGCACTGAAGCTTTCTTT CASSLGRASTEAFF
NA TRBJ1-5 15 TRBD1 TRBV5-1 TGCGCCAGCAGCTTCACAGGGGGAAGCAATCAGCCCCAGCATTTT CASSFTGGSNQPQHF
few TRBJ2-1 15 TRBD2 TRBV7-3 TGTGCCAGCAGCATCCGACTAGCGCAATACAATGAGCAGTTCTTC CASSIRLAQYNEQFF
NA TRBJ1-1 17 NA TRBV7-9 TGTGCCAGCAGCTTAAAGGGGACCCAGTCCTTGAACACTGAAGCTTTCTTT CASSLKGTQSLNTEAFF
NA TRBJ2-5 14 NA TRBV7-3 TGTGCCAGCAGCTTAACGGGGAGAGGGGAGACCCAGTACTTC CASSLTGRGETQYF
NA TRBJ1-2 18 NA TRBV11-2 TGTGCCAGCAGCTTATTTAAGGTCGGACAGACTATGACGCAAGGCTACACCTTC CASSLFKVGQTMTQGYTF
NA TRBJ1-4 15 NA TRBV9 TGTGCCAGCAGCGCGGTGCTAGGGACTAATGAAAAACTGTTTTTT CASSAVLGTNEKLFF
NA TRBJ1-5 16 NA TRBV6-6 TGTGCCAGCAGTTACGGTGGACGGAATAGCAATCAGCCCCAGCATTTT CASSYGGRNSNQPQHF
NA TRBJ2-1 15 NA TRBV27 TGTGCCAGCAGGTCCTCAACAGATTCCTACAATGAGCAGTTCTTC CASRSSTDSYNEQFF
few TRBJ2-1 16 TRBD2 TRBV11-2 TGTGCCAGTTTACGCGGACTAGCGGGGAAAAACAATGAGCAGTTCTTC CASLRGLAGKNNEQFF
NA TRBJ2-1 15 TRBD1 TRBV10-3 TGTGCCATCAGTGAGGAGACAGGGAGACAGAATGAGCAGTTCTTC CAISEETGRQNEQFF
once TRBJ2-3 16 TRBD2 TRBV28 TGTGCCAGCAGTTTGCGGCTAGCGGGGGGGCGTGATACGCAGTATTTT CASSLRLAGGRDTQYF
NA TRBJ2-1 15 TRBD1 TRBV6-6 TGTGCCAGCCGTCACGGGACAGGGGGCGGGGATGAGCAGTTCTTC CASRHGTGGGDEQFF
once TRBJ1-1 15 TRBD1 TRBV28 TGTGCCAGCAGTTTACGGACAGGGGGAAAGACTGAAGCTTTCTTT CASSLRTGGKTEAFF
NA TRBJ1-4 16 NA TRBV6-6 TGTGCCAGCAGTTACAGAGGGGGTGGAACTAATGAAAAACTGTTTTTT CASSYRGGGTNEKLFF
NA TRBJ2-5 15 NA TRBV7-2 TGTGCCAGCAGCTTAATCAGGGGACCCCAAGAGACCCAGTACTTC CASSLIRGPQETQYF
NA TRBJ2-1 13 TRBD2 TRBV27 TGTGCCAGCAGTTTTTGGCGGGAGGATGAGCAGTTCTTC CASSFWREDEQFF
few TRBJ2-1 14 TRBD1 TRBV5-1 TGCGCCAGCAGCTTCGAGACAGGGAAGGCTGAGCAGTTCTTC CASSFETGKAEQFF
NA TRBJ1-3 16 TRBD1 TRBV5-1 TGCGCCAGCAGCTTAGCACAGGGGGCTTCTGGAAACACCATATATTTT CASSLAQGASGNTIYF
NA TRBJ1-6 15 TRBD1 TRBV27 TGTGCCACCGGGACAGGGGGGAACTATAATTCACCCCTCCACTTT CATGTGGNYNSPLHF
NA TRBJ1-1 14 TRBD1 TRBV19 TGTGCCAGTAGTATGTCCAGGGGGCAGAACAAAGCTTTCTTT CASSMSRGQNKAFF
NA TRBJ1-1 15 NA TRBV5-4 TGTGCCAGCAGTCCCCCTACGGGGCCGAACACTGAAGCTTTCTTT CASSPPTGPNTEAFF
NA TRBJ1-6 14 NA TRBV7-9 TGTGCCAGCCTCGGGGGCGGCTATAATTCACCCCTCCACTTT CASLGGGYNSPLHF
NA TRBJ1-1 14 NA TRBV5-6 TGTGCCAGCAGCTCCGAGGGGGGAAGAACTGAAGCTTTCTTT CASSSEGGRTEAFF
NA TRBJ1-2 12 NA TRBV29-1 TGCAGCGTTGAAAATGGAGGGTATGGCTACACCTTC CSVENGGYGYTF
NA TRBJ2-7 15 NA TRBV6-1 TGTGCCAGCAGAGAAGGGAGCGGCAGCTCCTACGAGCAGTACTTC CASREGSGSSYEQYF
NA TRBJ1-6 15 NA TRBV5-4 TGTGCCAGCAGTAATGAGAACGGGAGGGGTTCACCCCTCCACTTT CASSNENGRGSPLHF
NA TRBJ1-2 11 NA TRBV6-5 TGTGCCAGCAGAAACACGGGGGGCTACACCTTC CASRNTGGYTF
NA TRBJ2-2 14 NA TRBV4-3 TGCGCCAGCAGCCAAGATTTTAGCACCGGGGAGCTGTTTTTT CASSQDFSTGELFF